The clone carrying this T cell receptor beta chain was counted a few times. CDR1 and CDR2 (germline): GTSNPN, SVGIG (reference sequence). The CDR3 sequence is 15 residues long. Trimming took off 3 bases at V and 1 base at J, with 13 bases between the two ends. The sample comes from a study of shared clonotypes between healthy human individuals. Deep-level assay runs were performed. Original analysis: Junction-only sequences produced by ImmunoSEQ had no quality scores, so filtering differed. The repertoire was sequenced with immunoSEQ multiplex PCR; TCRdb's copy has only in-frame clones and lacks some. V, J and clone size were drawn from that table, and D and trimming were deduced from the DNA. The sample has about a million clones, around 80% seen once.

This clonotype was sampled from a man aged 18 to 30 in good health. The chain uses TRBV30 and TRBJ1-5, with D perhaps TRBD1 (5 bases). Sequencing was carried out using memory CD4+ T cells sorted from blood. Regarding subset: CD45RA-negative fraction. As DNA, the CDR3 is TGTGCCTGGAGCCGGGACGGTCTAAGCAATCAGCCCCAGCATTTT. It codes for CAWSRDGLSNQPQHF.